Below, 27 T cell receptor beta chains from the same sample are listed, as sequenced in a study of T cell responses to AZD1222 COVID-19 vaccine (TCRdb year 2021). The sample's time point label is to be understood as: baseline before first vaccination. Library preparation used the immunoSEQ multiplex PCR assay. TCRdb mirrors the immuneACCESS table, restricted to in-frame sequences. Some clones are absent from its copies; in checked studies, under half trace to an unresolved V gene, and the reason for the others is unknown. Within this sample are 75,000 to 100,000 clones, with over 85% of them counted one time only. Roughly an eighth of the sample lies in the top ten. The sample was peripheral blood, taken on day 0 of AZD1222 vaccination. These receptors were taken from an adult in good health.

This chain joins TRBV7-9 and TRBJ2-3; 11 nucleotides line up with TRBD2. In germline, CDR1 is SEHNR, CDR2 FQNEAQ (reference sequence). The CDR3 runs to 15 residues. The V segment lost 5 bases and the J segment 5 bases; nucleotides outside the gene matches: 6. The CDR3 nucleotides read TGTGCCAGCAGCATACTAGCGGGAGAAGAAGATACGCAGTATTTT. This encodes CASSILAGEEDTQYF.

The genes are TRBV29-1 and TRBJ2-2, with D perhaps matching TRBD1 or TRBD2 (6 bases each). Germline-derived CDR1 and CDR2 are SQVTM and ANQGSEA. This CDR3 has 14 residues. The germline V and J ends were trimmed by 6 bases and 1 base, with 12 bases remaining between them. The CDR3 sequence: CSVGGGRNTGELFF. In nucleotides, the CDR3 is TGCAGCGTGGGGGGCGGGCGGAACACCGGGGAGCTGTTTTTT.

J is TRBJ2-1 and V is TRBV2; no clear D gene. The germline gives CDR1 SNHLY, CDR2 FYNNEI. V was pared by 0 bases and J by 10 bases, with 19 bases between. The CDR3 loop spans 16 amino acids. The CDR3 nucleotides are TGTGCCAGCAGTGAAGCGTCCCATTTATTGGGCTCCGAGCAGTTCTTC. Residues: CASSEASHLLGSEQFF.

This clone was picked up one time. V and J are TRBV30 and TRBJ1-6; D is unresolved. Trimming removed 3 bases from V and 6 bases from J, with 9 bases in between. The CDR3 extends over 13 amino acids. Germline V gene lookup returns CDR1 GTSNPN and CDR2 SVGIG (reference sequence). The chain's CDR3 is CAWRGIGNSPLHF. For the CDR3, the DNA is TGTGCCTGGAGGGGCATCGGTAATTCACCCCTCCACTTT.

The V call is TRBV19, the J call TRBJ1-2, with D unresolved. Germline CDR1 is LNHDA and CDR2 is SQIVND (reference sequence). The germline V and J ends were trimmed by 7 bases and 9 bases, with 12 bases remaining between them. CDR3 size: 11 residues. The CDR3 region has the DNA TGTGCCAGTAATGTGAAGAACAGCTACACCTTC. This encodes CASNVKNSYTF.

This clone appeared a single time. The chain joins TRBV19 to TRBJ1-1; tentatively, D is TRBD1 (6 bases). This CDR3 region has 13 residues. Germline V lookup: CDR1 LNHDA, CDR2 SQIVND (reference sequence). V was cut by 6 bases and J by 7 bases, with 15 bases left in between. CDR3 sequence: CASSGKTGIEAFF. Here the CDR3 DNA reads TGTGCCAGTAGCGGTAAAACAGGGATTGAAGCTTTCTTT.

CDR3 DNA: TGTGCCAGCAGCTTACCCAAATCCGGGGAGCTGTTTTTT. Its translation: CASSLPKSGELFF. V is TRBV7-2 and J is TRBJ2-2; no definite D call. Trimming took 2 bases from V and 6 from J, leaving 7 bases between them. The CDR3 extends over 13 amino acids. Per germline, CDR1 SGHTA and CDR2 FQGNSA. The complete variable domain, with remaining parts taken from reference TRBV7-2 and TRBJ2-2, reads GAGVSQSPSNKVTEKGKDVELRCDPISGHTALYWYRQSLGQGLEFLIYFQGNSAPDKSGLPSDRFSAERTGGSVSTLTIQRTQQEDSAVYLCASSLPKSGELFFGEGSRLTVL.

The J gene is TRBJ1-1, the V gene TRBV18; no reliable D call. The V end lost 3 bases, the J end lost 1 base, and 6 bases lay between the germline ends. The CDR3 consists of 13 residues. Germline CDR1 reads KGHSH; CDR2 reads LQKENI. CDR3 sequence: CASSPDKNTEAFF. The CDR3 DNA sequence: TGTGCCAGCTCACCTGACAAGAACACTGAAGCTTTCTTT. Together with reference TRBV18 and TRBJ1-1, the CDR3 gives the full variable domain: NAGVMQNPRHLVRRRGQEARLRCSPMKGHSHVYWYRQLPEEGLKFMVYLQKENIIDESGMPKERFSAEFPKEGPSILRIQQVVRGDSAAYFCASSPDKNTEAFFGQGTRLTVV.

The chain couples TRBV10-3 to TRBJ2-7; a weak D match, TRBD2 (6 bases). The CDR3 has 15 residues. CDR1 is ENHRY and CDR2 is SYGVKD in the germline V gene. V was pared by 6 bases and J by 5 bases, with 20 bases between. CDR3 bases: TGTGCCATCAGCCAGACCGGTGCGGGGAGCGACGAGCAGTACTTC. Translation: CAISQTGAGSDEQYF.

This rearrangement joins TRBV20-1 to TRBJ1-1, with D perhaps TRBD1 (5 bases). Between the trimmed V and J ends, which lost 4 bases and 4 bases, there was a span of 16 bases. CDR3 length: 14 residues. CDR1 is DFQATT and CDR2 is SNEGSKA in the germline V gene (reference sequence). The CDR3 DNA follows: TGCAGTGCTACTGAGGCAGGGAGGAGCACTGAAGCTTTCTTT. Its protein is CSATEAGRSTEAFF.

V and J are TRBV9 and TRBJ2-5; D gene ambiguous. The germline V gene encodes CDR1 SGDLS and CDR2 YYNGEE. V lost 0 bases, J lost 1 base, and 7 bases lay in between. The CDR3 length is 14 residues. The CDR3 is CASSVEGLQETQYF. Here the CDR3 DNA reads TGTGCCAGCAGCGTAGAGGGCCTCCAAGAGACCCAGTACTTC.

The V gene is TRBV19, the J gene TRBJ2-2; D unresolved. V was trimmed by 4 bases and J by 4 bases, leaving 10 bases between them. The CDR3 runs 14 residues. Germline V gives CDR1 LNHDA, CDR2 SQIVND (reference sequence). This CDR3 reads CASSNVGGTGELFF. In DNA, the CDR3 is TGTGCCAGTAGTAACGTGGGCGGCACCGGGGAGCTGTTTTTT.

The genes are TRBV9 and TRBJ2-1, with 9 bases matching TRBD1. Germline trimming cut 1 base from V and 3 bases from J; bases unmatched to any gene: 8. This CDR3 is built from 17 residues. CDR1 is SGDLS, CDR2 YYNGEE, per germline. In nucleotides, the CDR3 is TGTGCCAGCAGCGTAACCTCCGGGACAGGGTTCTACAATGAGCAGTTCTTC. Protein sequence: CASSVTSGTGFYNEQFF.

The genes are TRBV7-9 and TRBJ2-2, with 10 positions matching TRBD2. The trim removed 2 bases at V and 5 bases at J, leaving 14 bases unmatched. The CDR3 totals 19 residues. In germline, CDR1 is SEHNR, CDR2 FQNEAQ (reference sequence). CDR3 sequence reads: CASSLPLAGPRRGTGELFF. As DNA, the CDR3 is TGTGCCAGCAGCTTACCACTAGCGGGGCCTCGTAGGGGAACCGGGGAGCTGTTTTTT. The full variable domain, rest sourced from reference TRBV7-9 and TRBJ2-2, is DTGVSQNPRHKITKRGQNVTFRCDPISEHNRLYWYRQTLGQGPEFLTYFQNEAQLEKSRLLSDRFSAERPKGSFSTLEIQRTEQGDSAMYLCASSLPLAGPRRGTGELFFGEGSRLTVL.

This sequence joins TRBV18 and TRBJ2-3; D unresolved. Germline V gene data show CDR1 as KGHSH and CDR2 as LQKENI. V lost 0 bases, J lost 2 bases, and 3 bases lay in between. This CDR3 has 13 amino acids. The CDR3 DNA is TGTGCCAGCTCACCACCAGCCACAGATACGCAGTATTTT. Its protein is CASSPPATDTQYF.

The chain joins TRBV7-3 to TRBJ2-1, with 11 bases matching TRBD2. The V segment lost 3 bases and the J segment 6 bases; nucleotides outside the gene matches: 4. Germline V lookup: CDR1 SGHTA, CDR2 FQGTGA. The CDR3 spans 15 residues. CDR3 region: CASSLVLAGVNEQFF. The DNA of the CDR3 is TGTGCCAGCAGCTTGGTACTAGCGGGAGTCAATGAGCAGTTCTTC.

This clone was counted only a few times. V gene TRBV5-5 combines with J gene TRBJ1-2; D might be TRBD1 (5 bases). The germline V gene has CDR1 SGHKS and CDR2 YYEKEE (reference sequence). CDR3 length: 17 amino acids. V lost 4 bases and J 4 bases, leaving 23 bases between the germline ends. CDR3 DNA sequence: TGTGCCAGCAGCCCCAAAGAACCTACAGGATTTCTCTATGGCTACACCTTC. It yields the protein CASSPKEPTGFLYGYTF. Together with reference TRBV5-5 and TRBJ1-2, the CDR3 gives the full variable domain: DAGVTQSPTHLIKTRGQQVTLRCSPISGHKSVSWYQQVLGQGPQFIFQYYEKEERGRGNFPDRFSARQFPNYSSELNVNALLLGDSALYLCASSPKEPTGFLYGYTFGSGTRLTVV.

Details on this clone: Germline is not matched at one junction end, which may reflect a read error. The CDR3 DNA reads as TGTGCTAGCAGCGCTGCCCGGGACAGGGGTAACTATGGCTACACCTTC. Its translation: CASSAARDRGNYGYTF. The V and J genes are TRBV7-7 and TRBJ1-2, with 10 bases lining up with TRBD1. Germline values: CDR1 SSHAT, CDR2 FNYEAQ (reference sequence). CDR3 size: 16 residues.

J is TRBJ2-5 and V is TRBV4-2; 12 bases fit TRBD2. Germline CDR1 and CDR2: LGHNA and YNFKEQ. This CDR3 is built from 15 residues. V lost 1 base and J lost 5; bases outside the gene matches: 2. The CDR3 region is CASSQGLAGEETQYF. For the CDR3, the DNA is TGTGCCAGCAGCCAAGGACTAGCGGGAGAGGAGACCCAGTACTTC.

The CDR3 nucleotides are TGTGCCAGCAGCCCGTTAGCGGGGAGCACCGGGGAGCTGTTTTTT. It encodes CASSPLAGSTGELFF. The chain employs TRBV5-6 and TRBJ2-2; 8 bases fit TRBD2. Germline V lookup: CDR1 SGHDT, CDR2 YYEEEE. J gave up 4 bases and V 4 bases, and 6 bases lay outside the gene matches. CDR3 length equals 15 residues.

The V gene is TRBV2, the J gene TRBJ1-5, with 7 nucleotides matching TRBD1. The CDR3 consists of 16 residues. Germline V gives CDR1 SNHLY, CDR2 FYNNEI. Trimming removed 4 bases from V and 0 bases from J; junction bases left unmatched: 6. CDR3 protein: CASSGQGSISNQPQHF. The DNA for the CDR3 is TGTGCCAGCAGTGGACAGGGAAGTATTAGCAATCAGCCCCAGCATTTT.

The J gene is TRBJ2-3, the V gene TRBV24-1; 12 bases are shared with TRBD2. The trim removed 3 bases at V and 5 bases at J, leaving 2 bases unmatched. Germline CDR1 is KGHDR and CDR2 is SFDVKD. The CDR3 contains 15 residues. The CDR3 spells CATSDRTSGVDTQYF. CDR3 bases: TGTGCCACCAGTGATCGGACTAGCGGGGTAGATACGCAGTATTTT.

The rearrangement joins TRBV6-1 to TRBJ1-2; D is possibly TRBD1 (6 bases). Germline CDR1 is MNHNS and CDR2 is SASEGT. CDR3 length: 13 residues. V lost 2 bases and J lost 8, with 12 bases in between. The CDR3: CASSEYRAGGYTF. The CDR3 DNA is TGTGCCAGCAGTGAATACAGGGCAGGGGGCTACACCTTC.

V usage is TRBV12-3 or TRBV12-4 and J usage is TRBJ1-3; D is ambiguous. Trimming shortened V by 5 bases and J by 2 bases, and 4 bases separated the two germline ends. The CDR3 consists of 12 residues. CDR3 sequence reads: CASSPPGNTIYF. The CDR3 nucleotides are TGTGCCAGCAGTCCCCCTGGAAACACCATATATTTT.

CDR3 residues: CASSEIWDSPLHF. For the CDR3, the DNA is TGTGCCAGCAGTGAAATTTGGGATTCACCCCTCCACTTT. The chain has TRBV6-1 and TRBJ1-6, with D uncertain. Germline lookup yields CDR1 MNHNS and CDR2 SASEGT. The length of the CDR3 is 13 residues. V was trimmed by 2 bases and J by 8 bases, leaving 7 bases between them.

The chain links TRBV6-5 to TRBJ1-4; no reliable D call. Germline V CDR1 and CDR2: MNHEY, SVGAGI. The CDR3 extends over 14 amino acids. V shed 3 bases and J shed 4 bases, with 9 bases lying between them. The CDR3, as DNA: TGTGCCAGCAGTTATAAACCGGTTAATGAAAAACTGTTTTTT. Its translation: CASSYKPVNEKLFF.

CDR3 amino acids: CATSRRELLGNTIYF. The CDR3 nucleotides read TGTGCCACCAGCAGGAGGGAGCTACTCGGAAACACCATATATTTT. The chain combines TRBV15 with TRBJ1-3, with unresolved D. The CDR3 has 15 amino acids. Germline loops: CDR1 LNHNV, CDR2 YYDKDF (reference sequence). V lost 3 bases to trimming and J lost 4 bases, with 13 bases between them.